This entry describes one T cell receptor (beta chain). The data derive from a study of cytomegalovirus exposure and HLA in healthy donors. In the PCR, 60 Vbeta and 13 Jbeta primers were used. TCRdb keeps only in-frame clones here, not all; method: immunoSEQ multiplex PCR. The table has 140,000 to 150,000 clones, around three quarters seen once. The source of this sequence is a man between 40 and 49 years old in good health and CMV-seropositive. The sequenced sample consisted of PBMCs.

The CDR3 loop is CASSLERQYEQYF. The CDR3, as DNA: TGCGCCAGCAGCTTGGAGAGACAATACGAGCAGTACTTC. The V and J genes are TRBV5-1 and TRBJ2-7; D ambiguous. CDR1 is SGHRS, CDR2 YFSETQ, per germline. Trimming took 0 bases from V and 4 from J, leaving 8 bases between them. The CDR3 is 13 amino acids.